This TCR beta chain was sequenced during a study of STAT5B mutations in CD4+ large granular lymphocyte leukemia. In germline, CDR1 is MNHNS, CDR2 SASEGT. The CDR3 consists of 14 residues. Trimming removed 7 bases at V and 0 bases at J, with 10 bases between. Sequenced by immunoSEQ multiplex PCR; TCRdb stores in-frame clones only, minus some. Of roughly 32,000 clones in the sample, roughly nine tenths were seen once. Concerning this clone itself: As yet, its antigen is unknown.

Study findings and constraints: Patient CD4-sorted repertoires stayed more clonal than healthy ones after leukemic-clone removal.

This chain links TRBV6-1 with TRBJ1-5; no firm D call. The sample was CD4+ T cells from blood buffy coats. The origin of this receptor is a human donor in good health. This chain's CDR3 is CASTAGYSNQPQHF. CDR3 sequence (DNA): TGTGCCAGCACCGCGGGGTATAGCAATCAGCCCCAGCATTTT.